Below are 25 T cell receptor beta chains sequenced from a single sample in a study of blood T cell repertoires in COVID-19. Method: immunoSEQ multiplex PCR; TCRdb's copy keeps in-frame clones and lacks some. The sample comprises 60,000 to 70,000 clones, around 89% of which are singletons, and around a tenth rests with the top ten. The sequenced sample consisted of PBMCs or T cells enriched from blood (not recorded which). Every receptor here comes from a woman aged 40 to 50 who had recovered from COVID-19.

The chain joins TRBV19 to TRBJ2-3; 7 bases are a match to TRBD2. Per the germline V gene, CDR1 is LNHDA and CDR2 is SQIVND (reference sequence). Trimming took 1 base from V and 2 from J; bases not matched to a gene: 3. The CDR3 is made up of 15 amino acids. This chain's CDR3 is CASSIGGGFTDTQYF. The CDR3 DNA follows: TGTGCCAGTAGTATAGGGGGGGGGTTCACAGATACGCAGTATTTT.

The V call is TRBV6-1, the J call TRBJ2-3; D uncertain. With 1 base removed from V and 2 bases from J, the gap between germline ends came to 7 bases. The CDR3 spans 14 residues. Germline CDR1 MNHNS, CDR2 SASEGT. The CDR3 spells CASSEGDTTDTQYF. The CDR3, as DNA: TGTGCCAGCAGTGAAGGCGACACCACAGATACGCAGTATTTT.

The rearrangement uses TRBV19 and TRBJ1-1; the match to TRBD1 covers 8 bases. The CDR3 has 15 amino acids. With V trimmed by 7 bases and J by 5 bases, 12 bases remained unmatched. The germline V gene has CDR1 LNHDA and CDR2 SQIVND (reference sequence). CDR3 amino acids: CASTYAGTGYTEAFF. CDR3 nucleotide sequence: TGTGCCAGTACCTACGCCGGGACAGGCTATACTGAAGCTTTCTTT.

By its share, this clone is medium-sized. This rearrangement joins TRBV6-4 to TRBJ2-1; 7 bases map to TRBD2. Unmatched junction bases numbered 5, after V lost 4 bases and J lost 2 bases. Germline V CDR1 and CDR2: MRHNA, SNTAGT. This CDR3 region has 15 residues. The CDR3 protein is CASSAGGFTYNEQFF. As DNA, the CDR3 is TGTGCCAGCAGTGCGGGGGGTTTCACCTACAATGAGCAGTTCTTC.

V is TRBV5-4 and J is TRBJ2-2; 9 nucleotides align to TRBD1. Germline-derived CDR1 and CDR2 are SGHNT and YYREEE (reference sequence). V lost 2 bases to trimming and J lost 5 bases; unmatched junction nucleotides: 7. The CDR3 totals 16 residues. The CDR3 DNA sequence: TGTGCCAGCAGCTTCTTAGGGACAGGGTATACCGGGGAGCTGTTTTTT. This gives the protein CASSFLGTGYTGELFF.

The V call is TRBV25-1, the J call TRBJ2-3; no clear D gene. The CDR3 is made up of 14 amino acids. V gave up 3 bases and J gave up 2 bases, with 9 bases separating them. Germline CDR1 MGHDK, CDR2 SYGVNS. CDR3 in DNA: TGTGCCAGCAGTGATGTAGCATTCACAGATACGCAGTATTTT. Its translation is CASSDVAFTDTQYF.

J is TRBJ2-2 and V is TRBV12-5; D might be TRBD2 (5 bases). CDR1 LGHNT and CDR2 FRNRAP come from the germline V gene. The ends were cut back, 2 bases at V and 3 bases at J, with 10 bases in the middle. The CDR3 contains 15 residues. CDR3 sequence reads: CASGLNRGYTGELFF. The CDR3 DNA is TGTGCTAGTGGTTTGAATCGGGGTTACACCGGGGAGCTGTTTTTT.

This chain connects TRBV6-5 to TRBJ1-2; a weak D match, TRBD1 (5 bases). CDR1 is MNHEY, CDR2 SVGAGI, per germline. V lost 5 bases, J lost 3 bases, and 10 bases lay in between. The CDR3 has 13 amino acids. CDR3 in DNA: TGTGCCAGCAGTCAGGACACCTACTATGGCTACACCTTC. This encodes CASSQDTYYGYTF.

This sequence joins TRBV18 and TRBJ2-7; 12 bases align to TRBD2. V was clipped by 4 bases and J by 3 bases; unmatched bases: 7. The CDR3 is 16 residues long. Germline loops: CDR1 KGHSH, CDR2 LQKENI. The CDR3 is CASSLRTSGDHYEQYF. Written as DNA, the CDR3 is TGTGCCAGCTCACTTCGGACTAGCGGGGACCACTACGAGCAGTACTTC.

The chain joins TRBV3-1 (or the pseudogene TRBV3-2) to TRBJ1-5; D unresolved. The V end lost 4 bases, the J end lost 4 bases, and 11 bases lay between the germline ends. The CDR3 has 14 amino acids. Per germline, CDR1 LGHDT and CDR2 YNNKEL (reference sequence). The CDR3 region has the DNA TGTGCCAGCAGCCTTCGGGGAGGGAATCAGCCCCAGCATTTT. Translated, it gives CASSLRGGNQPQHF.

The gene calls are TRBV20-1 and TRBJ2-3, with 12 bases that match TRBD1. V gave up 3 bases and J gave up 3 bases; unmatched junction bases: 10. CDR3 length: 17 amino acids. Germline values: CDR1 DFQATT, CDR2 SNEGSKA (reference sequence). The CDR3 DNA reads TGCAGTGCTAGTCCCCGAGTGGGACAGGGGGCAACAGATACGCAGTATTTT. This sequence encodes CSASPRVGQGATDTQYF.

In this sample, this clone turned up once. The CDR3 protein is CASRGGGGNSPLHF. The CDR3 DNA reads TGTGCCAGCAGGGGGGGTGGGGGTAATTCACCCCTCCACTTT. The rearrangement links TRBV6-5 to TRBJ1-6, with D perhaps matching TRBD1 (5 bases). Germline V gene sequence: CDR1 MNHEY, CDR2 SVGAGI. This CDR3 has 14 amino acids. The ends were cut back, 6 bases at V and 6 bases at J, with 12 bases in the middle.

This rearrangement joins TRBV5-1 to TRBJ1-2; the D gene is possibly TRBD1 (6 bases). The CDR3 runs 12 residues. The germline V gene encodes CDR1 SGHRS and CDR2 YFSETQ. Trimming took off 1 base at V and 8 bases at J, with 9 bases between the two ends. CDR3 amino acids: CASSLQGKGYTF. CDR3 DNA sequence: TGCGCCAGCAGCTTGCAGGGGAAAGGCTACACCTTC.

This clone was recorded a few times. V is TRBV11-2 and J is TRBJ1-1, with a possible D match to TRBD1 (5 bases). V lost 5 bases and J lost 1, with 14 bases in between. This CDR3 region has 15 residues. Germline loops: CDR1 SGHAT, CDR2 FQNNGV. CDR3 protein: CASSPGLGENTEAFF. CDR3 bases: TGTGCCAGCAGCCCAGGGCTGGGCGAGAACACTGAAGCTTTCTTT.

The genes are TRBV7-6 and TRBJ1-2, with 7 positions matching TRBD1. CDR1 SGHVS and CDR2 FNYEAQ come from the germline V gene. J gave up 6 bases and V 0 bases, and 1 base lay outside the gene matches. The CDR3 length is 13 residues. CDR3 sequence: CASSLAGGDGYTF. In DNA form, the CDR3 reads TGTGCCAGCAGCTTAGCAGGGGGCGATGGCTACACCTTC.

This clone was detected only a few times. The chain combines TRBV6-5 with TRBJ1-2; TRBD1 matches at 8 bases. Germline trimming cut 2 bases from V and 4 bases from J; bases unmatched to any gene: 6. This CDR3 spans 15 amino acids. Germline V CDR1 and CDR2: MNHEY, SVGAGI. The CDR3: CASSYGHRGAYGYTF. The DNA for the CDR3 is TGTGCCAGCAGTTACGGGCACAGGGGGGCCTATGGCTACACCTTC.

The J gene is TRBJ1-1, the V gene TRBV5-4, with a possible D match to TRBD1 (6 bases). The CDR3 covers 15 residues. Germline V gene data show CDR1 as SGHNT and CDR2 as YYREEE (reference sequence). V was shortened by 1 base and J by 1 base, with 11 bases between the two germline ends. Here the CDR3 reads CASSLIDRRNTEAFF. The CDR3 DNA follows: TGTGCCAGCAGCTTGATTGACAGGAGGAACACTGAAGCTTTCTTT.

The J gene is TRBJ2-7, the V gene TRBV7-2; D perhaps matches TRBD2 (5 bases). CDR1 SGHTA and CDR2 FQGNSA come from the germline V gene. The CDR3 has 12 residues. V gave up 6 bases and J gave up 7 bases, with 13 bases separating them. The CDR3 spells CASRRITGEQYF. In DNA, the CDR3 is TGTGCCAGCAGACGGATTACGGGGGAGCAGTACTTC.

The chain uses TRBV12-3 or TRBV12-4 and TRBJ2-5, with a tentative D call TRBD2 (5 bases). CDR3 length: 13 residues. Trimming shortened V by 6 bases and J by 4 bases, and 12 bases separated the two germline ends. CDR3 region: CASRVSAAETQYF. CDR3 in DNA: TGTGCCAGCAGGGTTAGCGCCGCAGAGACCCAGTACTTC.

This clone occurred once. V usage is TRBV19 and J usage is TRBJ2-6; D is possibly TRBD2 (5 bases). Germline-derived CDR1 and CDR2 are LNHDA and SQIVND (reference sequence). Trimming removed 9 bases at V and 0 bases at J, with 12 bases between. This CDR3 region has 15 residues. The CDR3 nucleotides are TGTGCCAGCCGTACGGGGAGCTCTGGGGCCAACGTCCTGACTTTC. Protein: CASRTGSSGANVLTF. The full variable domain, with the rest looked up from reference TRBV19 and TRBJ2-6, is DGGITQSPKYLFRKEGQNVTLSCEQNLNHDAMYWYRQDPGQGLRLIYYSQIVNDFQKGDIAEGYSVSREKKESFPLTVTSAQKNPTAFYLCASRTGSSGANVLTFGAGSRLTVL.

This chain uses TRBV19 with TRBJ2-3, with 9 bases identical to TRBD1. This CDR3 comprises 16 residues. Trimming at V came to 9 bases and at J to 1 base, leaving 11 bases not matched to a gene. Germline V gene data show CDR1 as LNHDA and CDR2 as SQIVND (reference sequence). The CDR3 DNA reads TGTGCCAGACGGTCTCACAGGGGGCGACGCACAGATACGCAGTATTTT. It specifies CARRSHRGRRTDTQYF.

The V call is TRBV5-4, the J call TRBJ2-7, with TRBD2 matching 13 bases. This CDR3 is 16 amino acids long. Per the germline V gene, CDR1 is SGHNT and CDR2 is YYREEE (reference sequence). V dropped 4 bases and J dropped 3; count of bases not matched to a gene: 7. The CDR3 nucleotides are TGTGCCAGCAGCCTAGGGACTAGCGGGACCCTCTACGAGCAGTACTTC. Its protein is CASSLGTSGTLYEQYF.

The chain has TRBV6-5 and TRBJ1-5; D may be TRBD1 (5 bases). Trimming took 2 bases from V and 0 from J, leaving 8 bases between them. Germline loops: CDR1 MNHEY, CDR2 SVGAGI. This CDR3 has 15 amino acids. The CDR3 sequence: CASSYGADSNQPQHF. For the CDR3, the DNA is TGTGCCAGCAGTTACGGGGCGGATAGCAATCAGCCCCAGCATTTT.

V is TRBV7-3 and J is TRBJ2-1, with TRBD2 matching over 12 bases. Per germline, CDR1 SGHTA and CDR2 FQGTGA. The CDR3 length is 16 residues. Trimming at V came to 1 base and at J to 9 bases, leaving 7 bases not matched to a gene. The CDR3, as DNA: TGTGCCAGCAGCTTAAGCCTAGCGGGGGGGCTAGGTGAGCAGTTCTTC. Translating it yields CASSLSLAGGLGEQFF.

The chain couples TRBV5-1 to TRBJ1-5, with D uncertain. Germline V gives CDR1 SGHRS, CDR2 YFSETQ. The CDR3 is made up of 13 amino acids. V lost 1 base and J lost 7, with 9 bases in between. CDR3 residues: CASSLTPGQPQHF. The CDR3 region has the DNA TGCGCCAGCAGCTTGACACCTGGCCAGCCCCAGCATTTT.